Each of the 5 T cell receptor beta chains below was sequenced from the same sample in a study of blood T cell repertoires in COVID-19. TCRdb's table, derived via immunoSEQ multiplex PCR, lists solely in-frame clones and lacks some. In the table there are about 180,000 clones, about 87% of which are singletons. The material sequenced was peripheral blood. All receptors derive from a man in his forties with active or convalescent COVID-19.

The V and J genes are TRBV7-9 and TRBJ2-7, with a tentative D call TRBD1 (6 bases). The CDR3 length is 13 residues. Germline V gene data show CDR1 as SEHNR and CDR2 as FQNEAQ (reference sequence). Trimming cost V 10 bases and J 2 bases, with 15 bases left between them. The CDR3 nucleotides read TGTGCCATCCAGACAGGAGGAGCCTACGAGCAGTACTTC. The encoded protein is CAIQTGGAYEQYF.

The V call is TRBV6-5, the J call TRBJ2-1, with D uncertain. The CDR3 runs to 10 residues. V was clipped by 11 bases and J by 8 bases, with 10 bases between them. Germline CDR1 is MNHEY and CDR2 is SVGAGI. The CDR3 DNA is TGTGCCGCCGGAGTCGATGAGCAGTTCTTC. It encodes CAAGVDEQFF.

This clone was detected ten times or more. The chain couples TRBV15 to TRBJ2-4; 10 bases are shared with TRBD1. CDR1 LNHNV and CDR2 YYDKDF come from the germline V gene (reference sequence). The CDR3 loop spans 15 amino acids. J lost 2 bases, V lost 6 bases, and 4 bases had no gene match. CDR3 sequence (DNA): TGTGCCACCAGATCGGGACAGGGGACCAAAAACATTCAGTACTTC. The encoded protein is CATRSGQGTKNIQYF.

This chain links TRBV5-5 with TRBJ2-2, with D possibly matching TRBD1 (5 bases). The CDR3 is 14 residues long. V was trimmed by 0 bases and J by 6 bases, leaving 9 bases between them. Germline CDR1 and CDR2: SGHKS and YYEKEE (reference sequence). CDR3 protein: CASSLVAGPGELFF. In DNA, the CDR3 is TGTGCCAGCAGCTTGGTGGCAGGGCCCGGGGAGCTGTTTTTT.

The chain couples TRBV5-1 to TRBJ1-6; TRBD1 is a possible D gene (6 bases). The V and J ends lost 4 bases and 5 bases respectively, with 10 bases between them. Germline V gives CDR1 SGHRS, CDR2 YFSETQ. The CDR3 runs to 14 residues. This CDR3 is CASSIGQHNSPLHF. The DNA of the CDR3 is TGCGCCAGCAGCATCGGACAGCATAATTCACCCCTCCACTTT.